This T cell receptor beta chain was found in a study of shared clonotypes between healthy human individuals. Study details: The donor group consisted of two women and a few men, aged 18 to 49. There were three CD4 naive, three CD4 memory, two CD8 naive and one CD8 memory plates per donor.

Execution of the assay was at deep level. Some clones are missing from TCRdb's copy, which holds only in-frame ones; the method was immunoSEQ multiplex PCR. The sample comprises more than 850,000 clones, about 80% of which are singletons, and about 0.52% rests with the top ten. Study outcomes and limitations: Memory subsets generally showed smaller estimated richness than naive subsets did.

Remarks on this clone: Its specificity is not known. This specimen includes other DNA sequences encoding the same CDR3.

From germline, CDR1 is SGHRS and CDR2 YFSETQ. This CDR3 spans 15 amino acids. The V and J ends lost 0 bases and 0 bases respectively, with 7 bases between them. Source material: memory CD4+ T cells from PBMCs. Subset defined: CD45RA-negative fraction. V usage is TRBV5-1 and J usage is TRBJ1-3; D is unclear. The TCR originated in a man aged 18 to 29 in good health. Some clones in this sample may be carry-over from other donors' samples. CDR3: CASSLVPSSGNTIYF. The CDR3 DNA sequence: TGCGCCAGCAGCTTGGTCCCATCCTCTGGAAACACCATATATTTT.